The 11 T cell receptor beta chains below were found in one sample sequenced in a study of T cell repertoires in ileal Crohn's disease. Indicated time point: neoterminal ileum biopsy at postoperative endoscopy, about 6 months after surgery. Sequencing was performed with immunoSEQ multiplex PCR; in TCRdb, only in-frame clones are kept and a portion is missing. The table includes around 5,600 clones, 75% to 80% detected once. Sequenced input: ileal tissue. These receptors all come from an adult with Crohn's disease.

The chain uses TRBV7-9 and TRBJ2-7; D ambiguous. Germline V CDR1 and CDR2: SEHNR, FQNEAQ (reference sequence). Trimming stripped 1 base from V and 4 bases from J, with 5 bases between. This CDR3 is built from 12 residues. The CDR3 here is CASSLDVYEQYF. The CDR3 DNA follows: TGTGCCAGCAGCTTAGACGTATACGAGCAGTACTTC. The entire variable domain, with the rest obtained from reference TRBV7-9 and TRBJ2-7, is as follows: DTGVSQNPRHKITKRGQNVTFRCDPISEHNRLYWYRQTLGQGPEFLTYFQNEAQLEKSRLLSDRFSAERPKGSFSTLEIQRTEQGDSAMYLCASSLDVYEQYFGPGTRLTVT.

This clone was seen more than once but under ten times. This chain uses TRBV2 with TRBJ1-5, with D perhaps matching TRBD1 (5 bases). V lost 1 base and J 6 bases, leaving 16 bases between the germline ends. The germline V gene encodes CDR1 SNHLY and CDR2 FYNNEI. This CDR3 has 16 amino acids. CDR3 region: CASSEVRGVGGQPQHF. The CDR3 region has the DNA TGTGCCAGCAGTGAAGTTCGGGGGGTGGGTGGTCAGCCCCAGCATTTT.

CDR3 nucleotides: TGTGCCAGCAGCTTGTCCGGGAGTTGGGATGGCTACACCTTC. Amino acids: CASSLSGSWDGYTF. The rearrangement links TRBV5-4 to TRBJ1-2, with unresolved D. The CDR3 length is 14 residues. Germline values: CDR1 SGHNT, CDR2 YYREEE (reference sequence). V lost 1 base and J 6 bases, leaving 13 bases between the germline ends.

The chain links TRBV30 to TRBJ1-2; D uncertain. V dropped 8 bases and J dropped 2 bases, with 18 bases sitting between them. Germline V gene lookup returns CDR1 GTSNPN and CDR2 SVGIG (reference sequence). This CDR3 comprises 14 residues. The DNA of the CDR3 is TGTGCCCGCTGGGGAGGGAAGCAGAACTATGGCTACACCTTC. It codes for CARWGGKQNYGYTF.

The chain couples TRBV6-1 to TRBJ2-4, with no clear D. CDR1 MNHNS and CDR2 SASEGT come from the germline V gene. V was trimmed by 6 bases and J by 10 bases, leaving 10 bases between them. The length of the CDR3 is 11 residues. The CDR3 is CASRETGIQYF. Here the CDR3 DNA reads TGTGCCAGCAGAGAGACTGGAATTCAGTACTTC.

CDR3 in amino acids: CAWSVGGQDQSGYTF. The CDR3 nucleotides are TGTGCCTGGAGTGTGGGGGGACAGGATCAGTCGGGCTACACCTTC. This chain connects TRBV30 to TRBJ1-2; TRBD1 agrees at 8 bases. Trimming at V came to 0 bases and at J to 8 bases, leaving 11 bases not matched to a gene. The CDR3 is 15 residues long. Germline CDR1 reads GTSNPN; CDR2 reads SVGIG (reference sequence).

This clone was picked up a small number of times. This chain joins TRBV7-9 and TRBJ1-1; D not resolved. The CDR3 runs to 11 residues. The germline gives CDR1 SEHNR, CDR2 FQNEAQ (reference sequence). Trimming left V 6 bases short and J 0 bases short, with 2 bases between. The CDR3 protein is CASSLNTEAFF. The DNA for the CDR3 is TGTGCCAGCAGTTTGAACACTGAAGCTTTCTTT.

In this sample, this clone turned up once. This chain's CDR3 is CASSQDGVQPQHF. The CDR3 DNA reads TGCGCCAGCAGCCAGGACGGAGTTCAGCCCCAGCATTTT. This sequence joins TRBV4-3 and TRBJ1-5; no clear D gene. V was shortened by 3 bases and J by 6 bases, with 9 bases between the two germline ends. The CDR3 is 13 amino acids. Germline assignment: CDR1 LGHNA and CDR2 YSLEER.

This clone was seen a few times. The rearrangement joins TRBV7-8 to TRBJ2-1; 10 bases align to TRBD2. V shed 5 bases and J 1 base; nucleotides not matched to a gene: 5. CDR3 size: 16 residues. The V gene's germline CDR1 is SGHVS and CDR2 FQNEAQ. The CDR3 loop reads CASSPRTSGSYNEQFF. CDR3 DNA sequence: TGTGCCAGCAGCCCCCGGACTAGCGGATCCTACAATGAGCAGTTCTTC.

This sequence joins TRBV7-9 and TRBJ1-2; D may be TRBD1 (5 bases). Germline V gene lookup returns CDR1 SEHNR and CDR2 FQNEAQ (reference sequence). This CDR3 comprises 13 residues. Trimming cost V 6 bases and J 4 bases, with 12 bases left between them. CDR3 sequence reads: CASRGRSPYGYTF. In nucleotides, the CDR3 is TGTGCCAGCAGGGGACGGAGCCCCTATGGCTACACCTTC.

The V and J genes are TRBV6-5 and TRBJ2-3, with D unclear. The germline V gene encodes CDR1 MNHEY and CDR2 SVGAGI. The CDR3 contains 12 residues. V was pared by 4 bases and J by 2 bases, with 4 bases between. DNA for the CDR3: TGTGCCAGCAGTTCTTCCACAGATACGCAGTATTTT. It encodes CASSSSTDTQYF.